Sequencing of this T cell receptor beta chain was carried out in a study of T cell repertoires in cytomegalovirus infection. Study information: Carrying CMV and the relevant HLA type showed in public TCR beta signatures.

Per germline, CDR1 ENHRY and CDR2 SYGVKD. The junction had 5 bases not matched to a gene; V was cut back by 6 bases and J by 7 bases. The length of the CDR3 is 13 residues. Remarks on this clonotype: The antigen is undetermined.

Study outcomes and limitations: Pooled public TCR beta family frequency picked out CMV carriers with the relevant HLA. HLA-C-restricted CMV clonotypes gave the most frequent clonotype in two of eight donors.

From the reads, TCRdb called clonotypes with MiXCR, one entry per CDR3 protein. The table records 510,000 or so distinct CDR3 sequences, around 27% of them present only once. This receptor was identified in a human donor in good health (CMV status not recorded). Some clones in this sample may be carry-over from other donors' samples. The chain recombines TRBV10-3 with TRBJ1-5; 8 positions match TRBD1. Sequencing was carried out using PBMCs. This CDR3 is CAIRGTGGQPQHF. DNA of the CDR3: TGTGCCATCAGAGGGACAGGAGGACAGCCCCAGCATTTT.